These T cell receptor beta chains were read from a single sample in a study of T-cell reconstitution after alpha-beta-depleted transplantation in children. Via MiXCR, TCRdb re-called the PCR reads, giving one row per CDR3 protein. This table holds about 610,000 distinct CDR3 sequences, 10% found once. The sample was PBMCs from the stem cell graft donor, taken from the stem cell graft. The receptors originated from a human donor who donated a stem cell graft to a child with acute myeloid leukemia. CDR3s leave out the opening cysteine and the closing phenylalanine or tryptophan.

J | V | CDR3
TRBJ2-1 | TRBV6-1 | ASSVGILSYNEQF
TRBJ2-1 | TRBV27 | ASSFRDNEQF
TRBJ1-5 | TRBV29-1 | SAGPGTDQPQH
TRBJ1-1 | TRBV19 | ASSVTENTEAF
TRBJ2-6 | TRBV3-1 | ASSQSAGANVLT
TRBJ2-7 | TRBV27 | ASSFRREGPEQY
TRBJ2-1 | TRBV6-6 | ASSYSTLQF
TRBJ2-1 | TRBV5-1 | ASSLEGKSYNEQF
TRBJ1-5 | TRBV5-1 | ASSLESGDQPQH
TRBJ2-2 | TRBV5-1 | ASSVDGSGELF
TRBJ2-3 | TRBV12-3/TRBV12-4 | ASIPRGPRDTQY
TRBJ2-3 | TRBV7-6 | ASSSPRTSGATDTQY
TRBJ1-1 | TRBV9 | ASSPDDLNTEAF
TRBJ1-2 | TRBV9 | ASSVDKDMGYT
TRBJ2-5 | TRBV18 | ASWRSKETQY
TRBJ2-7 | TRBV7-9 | ASSLASSGPNPYEQY
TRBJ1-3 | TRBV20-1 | SALDGDSGNTIY
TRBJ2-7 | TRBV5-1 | ASSLKQGGEQY
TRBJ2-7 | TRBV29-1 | SVADFPYEQY
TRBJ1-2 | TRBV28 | ASSLTGGWYGYT
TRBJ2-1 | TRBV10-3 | AIQGTGGGEQF
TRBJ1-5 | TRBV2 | ASREDSGPQH
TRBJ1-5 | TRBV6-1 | ASSQGQGATQPQH
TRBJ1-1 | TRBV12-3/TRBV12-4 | ASSTRVTEAF
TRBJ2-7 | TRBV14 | ASSQGKGYKY
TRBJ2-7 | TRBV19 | ASSPRLCEQY
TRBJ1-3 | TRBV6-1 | ASSPWSGEMAGNTIY